This T cell receptor beta chain was recovered during a study of Ad26.COV2.S vaccination and SARS-CoV-2 variants. Study-level background: A COV1001 Ad26.COV2.S trial-arm participant provided the sample. The vaccine Ad26.COV2.S was put into the muscle once, or twice with 56 days between. Overall study results and limits: In TCR breadth and depth analyses, total T cell responses may have been underestimated.

Here immunoSEQ multiplex PCR was the method, and the copy in TCRdb shows in-frame clones only, minus some. The table records 500,000 or so clones, 89% of them present only once. The CDR3 extends over 13 amino acids. CDR1 is MGHRA, CDR2 YSYEKL, per germline. The V and J ends lost 1 base and 6 bases respectively, with 8 bases between them. Details on this clone: Its antigen is as yet unknown.

This sample's treatment: roughly 19 received Ad26.COV2.S at low or high dose, single or two shots; roughly five received placebo; per-sample allocation not given. Repertoires come from day 63 after the first vaccine or placebo injection. The V gene is TRBV4-1, the J gene TRBJ2-3; D uncertain. Specimen: peripheral blood, collected in a trial of Ad26.COV2.S vaccine versus placebo. This TCR was sampled from a person between 18 and 60 years old who received the Ad26.COV2.S COVID-19 vaccine or a placebo. CDR3: CASSQGFGDTQYF. Written as DNA, the CDR3 is TGCGCCAGCAGCCAAGGGTTTGGGGATACGCAGTATTTT.